A selection of T cell receptor beta chains follows, all from one sample in a study of OX40 agonist ivuxolimab in advanced cancers. The method was immunoSEQ multiplex PCR; TCRdb's version includes in-frame clones alone and lacks a portion of them. The sample has 50,000 to 75,000 clones; roughly 81% are singletons. The source material was CD4+ or CD8+ T cells sorted from blood, sampled in a trial of the OX40 agonist ivuxolimab. The receptors stem from an adult with an advanced solid tumor such as melanoma, head and neck, liver or kidney cancer. CDR3s include the opening cysteine and the closing phenylalanine or tryptophan. D genes are given only for firm matches. Rows may omit the clone size; those that give it use once, few, many or a size class.

V gene: TRBV5-1
J gene: TRBJ2-5
clone size: -
D gene: -
CDR3 DNA: TGCGCCAGCAGCAAGGGAGGAGGCGGAGAGACCCAGTACTTC
CDR3 protein: CASSKGGGGETQYF

V gene: TRBV5-4
J gene: TRBJ1-2
clone size: -
D gene: -
CDR3 DNA: TGTGCCAGCAGTCGACAGCGACTGAACTATGGCTACACCTTC
CDR3 protein: CASSRQRLNYGYTF

V gene: TRBV9
J gene: TRBJ1-2
clone size: -
D gene: -
CDR3 DNA: TGTGCCAGCAGCTCGGAGAACTATGGCTACACCTTC
CDR3 protein: CASSSENYGYTF

V gene: TRBV7-2
J gene: TRBJ1-5
clone size: once
D gene: -
CDR3 DNA: TGTGCCAGCAGCTTAAGTACGGGAGGGGGGCATCAGCCCCAGCATTTT
CDR3 protein: CASSLSTGGGHQPQHF

V gene: TRBV14
J gene: TRBJ2-5
clone size: once
D gene: TRBD1
CDR3 DNA: TGTGCCAGCAGCCTGGACAGGGGGCCCCAAGAGACCCAGTACTTC
CDR3 protein: CASSLDRGPQETQYF

V gene: TRBV7-2
J gene: TRBJ2-7
clone size: -
D gene: TRBD1
CDR3 DNA: TGTGCCAGCAGTTATGACAGGGTCTACGAGCAGTACTTC
CDR3 protein: CASSYDRVYEQYF

V gene: TRBV5-8
J gene: TRBJ1-2
clone size: -
D gene: -
CDR3 DNA: TGTGCCAGCAGCTTGGTGTATCAGAAGAGTAACTATGGCTACACCTTC
CDR3 protein: CASSLVYQKSNYGYTF

V gene: TRBV5-1
J gene: TRBJ2-1
clone size: -
D gene: TRBD2
CDR3 DNA: TGCGCCAGCAGCAGGGAGCGGGAAGGAGTCTATGAGCAGTTCTTC
CDR3 protein: CASSREREGVYEQFF

V gene: TRBV7-9
J gene: TRBJ2-2
clone size: -
D gene: TRBD1
CDR3 DNA: TGTGCCAGCAGCTTAGAATACGGGACAGGGGGAAAGAACACCGGGGAGCTGTTTTTT
CDR3 protein: CASSLEYGTGGKNTGELFF

V gene: TRBV30
J gene: TRBJ2-3
clone size: once
D gene: TRBD2
CDR3 DNA: TGTGCCTGGACCACTAGCGGGTACGCAGATACGCAGTATTTT
CDR3 protein: CAWTTSGYADTQYF

V gene: TRBV4-3
J gene: TRBJ2-7
clone size: -
D gene: TRBD2
CDR3 DNA: TGCGCCAGCAGCCAGCAAGTCGCGGGAGGGCCCTACGAGCAGTACTTC
CDR3 protein: CASSQQVAGGPYEQYF

V gene: TRBV18
J gene: TRBJ2-7
clone size: -
D gene: TRBD1
CDR3 DNA: TGTGCCAGCTCCCGCGGACAGGGGTGGTACGAGCAGTACTTC
CDR3 protein: CASSRGQGWYEQYF

V gene: TRBV5-4
J gene: TRBJ1-2
clone size: once
D gene: TRBD1
CDR3 DNA: TGTGCCAGCAGCCAGACACTGGGACAGGTGAACTATGGCTACACCTTC
CDR3 protein: CASSQTLGQVNYGYTF

V gene: TRBV27
J gene: TRBJ2-7
clone size: -
D gene: -
CDR3 DNA: TGTGCCAGCAGTTTTGGTCGGCCAGGGTCCTACGAGCAGTACTTC
CDR3 protein: CASSFGRPGSYEQYF

V gene: TRBV6-5
J gene: TRBJ2-2
clone size: once
D gene: TRBD1
CDR3 DNA: TGTGCCAGCAGACAGGGGAGAGCGAACACCGGGGAGCTGTTTTTT
CDR3 protein: CASRQGRANTGELFF

V gene: TRBV28
J gene: TRBJ1-1
clone size: -
D gene: -
CDR3 DNA: TGTGCCAGCAGCCTACCCTCGGGGCAGGAAGAAGCTTTCTTT
CDR3 protein: CASSLPSGQEEAFF

V gene: TRBV19
J gene: TRBJ1-2
clone size: -
D gene: -
CDR3 DNA: TGTGCCACTTCTCCGGTGCAGGCGGGATATGGCTACACCTTC
CDR3 protein: CATSPVQAGYGYTF

V gene: TRBV7-2
J gene: TRBJ2-7
clone size: -
D gene: -
CDR3 DNA: TGTGCCAGCAGCTTAGGCGGGACAACCCTTTACGAGCAGTACTTC
CDR3 protein: CASSLGGTTLYEQYF

V gene: TRBV5-1
J gene: TRBJ1-6
clone size: -
D gene: TRBD1
CDR3 DNA: TGCGCCAGCAGAACCCGAGCCGGGACAGATAATTCACCCCTCCACTTT
CDR3 protein: CASRTRAGTDNSPLHF

V gene: TRBV7-9
J gene: TRBJ2-7
clone size: -
D gene: -
CDR3 DNA: TGTGCCAGCAGCCCGCCCCGGGATATGGAAGTATACGAGCAGTACTTC
CDR3 protein: CASSPPRDMEVYEQYF

V gene: TRBV6-5
J gene: TRBJ1-6
clone size: -
D gene: -
CDR3 DNA: TGTGCCAGCAGTTACGGGCAGGGGAATTCACCCCTCCACTTT
CDR3 protein: CASSYGQGNSPLHF

V gene: TRBV27
J gene: TRBJ2-7
clone size: -
D gene: -
CDR3 DNA: TGTGCCAGCAGTCGCGGGGACTCCTTCCCCTACGAGCAGTACTTC
CDR3 protein: CASSRGDSFPYEQYF